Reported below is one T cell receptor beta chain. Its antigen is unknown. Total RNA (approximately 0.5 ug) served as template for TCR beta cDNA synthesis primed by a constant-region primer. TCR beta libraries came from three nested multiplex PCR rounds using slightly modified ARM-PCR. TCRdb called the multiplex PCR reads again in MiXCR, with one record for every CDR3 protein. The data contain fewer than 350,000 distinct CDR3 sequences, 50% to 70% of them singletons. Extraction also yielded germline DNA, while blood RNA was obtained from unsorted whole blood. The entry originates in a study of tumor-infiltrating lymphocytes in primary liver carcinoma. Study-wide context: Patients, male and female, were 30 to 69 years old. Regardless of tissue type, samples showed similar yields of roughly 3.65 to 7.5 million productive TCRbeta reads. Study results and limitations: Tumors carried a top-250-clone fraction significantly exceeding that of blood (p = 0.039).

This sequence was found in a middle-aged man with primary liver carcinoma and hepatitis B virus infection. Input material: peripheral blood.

The DNA for the CDR3 is TGTGCCAGCGGCCGACAGATCAATCAGCCCCAGCATTTT. Protein sequence: CASGRQINQPQHF. The V call is TRBV6-1, the J call TRBJ1-5; possibly TRBD1 for D (5 bases). The germline gives CDR1 MNHNS, CDR2 SASEGT. V was pared by 8 bases and J by 3 bases, with 11 bases between. The CDR3 spans 13 residues.